This T cell receptor (beta chain) was identified during a study of T-cell reconstitution after alpha-beta-depleted transplantation in children. Study results and limitations: The origin of alpha-beta T cells about two months after transplant was reportedly several hundred expanded graft clones. The study traced high day-60 TCRbeta diversity in some patients to surviving recipient T cells and thymic progenitors. The main origin of T-cell counts and diversity one year after transplant was newly produced T cells.

Preparation of the TCRbeta library used unique molecular identifiers. TCRdb passed the PCR reads through MiXCR, listing each CDR3 protein once. The table has almost 500,000 distinct CDR3 sequences, about 10% seen once. With 0 bases removed from V and 2 bases from J, the gap between germline ends came to 12 bases. This CDR3 contains 15 residues. Germline V lookup: CDR1 SGHRS, CDR2 YFSETQ. This clonotype was recorded many times. Its target is not known. The origin of this receptor is a child under 10 years old with inherited bone marrow failure, due to receive a stem cell transplant. The rearrangement joins TRBV5-1 to TRBJ2-7; D gene ambiguous. The sequences come from PBMCs, collected before TCRalphabeta/CD19-depleted stem cell transplant. CDR3 in DNA: TGCGCCAGCAGCTTGGCGGGTGGCGTCGCCTACGAGCAGTACTTC. Protein sequence: CASSLAGGVAYEQYF.